The T cell receptor (beta chain) described here comes from a study of shared clonotypes between healthy human individuals. About the research overall: The study used three CD4 naive, three CD4 memory, two CD8 naive and one CD8 memory plate per donor. General study findings and limits: In contrast to clonotypes shared by all four donors, non-shared clonotypes had lower generation probabilities. A generally larger estimated richness was seen in naive subsets than in memory subsets.

This table comes from immunoSEQ multiplex PCR, and its TCRdb copy is limited to in-frame clones, with some not included. This table holds about 2,500,000 clones, more than 80% found once. Donors were Caucasian adults residing in Nashville, Tennessee, USA. The sample holds one count of this clone. Its antigen is still unknown. Germline V gene lookup returns CDR1 MNHEY and CDR2 SVGAGI. The CDR3 runs to 16 residues. The germline V and J ends were trimmed by 5 bases and 1 base, with 15 bases remaining between them. The clonotype was recovered from a man aged 18 to 35 in good health. Sequencing was carried out using naive CD4+ T cells sorted from blood. Subset noted: CD45RA+ positively selected. The rearrangement links TRBV6-5 to TRBJ2-4; weak D call: TRBD2 (6 bases). The CDR3, as DNA: TGTGCCAGCAGTAACTTCGAGAGCGGGGCCAAAAACATTCAGTACTTC. Translated, it gives CASSNFESGAKNIQYF.